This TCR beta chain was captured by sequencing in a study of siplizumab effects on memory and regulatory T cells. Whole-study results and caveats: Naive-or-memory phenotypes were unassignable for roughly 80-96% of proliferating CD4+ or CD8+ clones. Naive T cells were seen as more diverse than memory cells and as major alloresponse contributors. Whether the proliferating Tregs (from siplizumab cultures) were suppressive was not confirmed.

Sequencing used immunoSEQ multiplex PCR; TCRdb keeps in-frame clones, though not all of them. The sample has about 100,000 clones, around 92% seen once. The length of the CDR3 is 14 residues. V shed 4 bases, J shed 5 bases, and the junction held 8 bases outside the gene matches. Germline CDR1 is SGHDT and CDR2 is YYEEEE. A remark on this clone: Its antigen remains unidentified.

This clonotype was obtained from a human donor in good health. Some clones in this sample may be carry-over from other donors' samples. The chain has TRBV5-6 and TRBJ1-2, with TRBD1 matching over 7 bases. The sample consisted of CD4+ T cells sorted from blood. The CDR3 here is CASSLGDREYGYTF. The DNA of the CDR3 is TGTGCCAGCAGCCTAGGGGACAGAGAATATGGCTACACCTTC.